The 29 T cell receptor beta chains below come from one sample, sequenced in a study of Tregs in tolerant kidney transplant recipients. TCRdb's copy holds only in-frame clones and misses some; the assay was immunoSEQ multiplex PCR. The sample totals about 30,000 clones. The specimen comprised CD8+ T cells from blood, sampled before the transplant. These receptors all stem from a human donor who received a combined kidney and bone marrow transplant.

About this clone itself: The CDR3 end lies 3 residues beyond the end of the read and is filled in from the germline J gene. The chain couples TRBV6-2 or TRBV6-3 to TRBJ2-3, with unresolved D. CDR1 and CDR2 from the germline V gene are MNHEY and SVGEGT. V lost 7 bases to trimming and J lost 2 bases, with 7 bases between them. The CDR3 is made up of 12 amino acids. CDR3: CASKNYTDTQYF. CDR3 bases read: TGTGCCAGCAAGAACTACACAGATACG.

To note about this clone: Read coverage stops 3 residues before the CDR3 terminus; the germline J gene supplies the remainder. V gene TRBV30 combines with J gene TRBJ1-5; the D is unclear. The CDR3 is 12 residues long. The V gene lost 0 bases and the J gene lost 6 bases, with 6 bases spanning the gap. Germline-derived CDR1 and CDR2 are GTSNPN and SVGIG (reference sequence). CDR3 bases read: TGTGCCTGGAGTGTAGGTGGTCAGCCC. It translates to CAWSVGGQP. The full CDR3 protein is CAWSVGGQPQHF.

On this clone itself: The read stops 3 residues short of the end of the CDR3; the missing end is completed from the germline J gene. The rearrangement links TRBV2 to TRBJ2-3, with 10 positions matching TRBD2. Looked up from germline, CDR1 is SNHLY and CDR2 is FYNNEI. The CDR3 is made up of 15 amino acids. V shed 8 bases, J shed 1 base, and the junction held 6 bases outside the gene matches. The sequenced CDR3 bases are TGTGCCAGCGAGGTTGGGACTAGCGGCACAGATACG. Amino acids: CASEVGTSGTDT. In full, the CDR3 reads CASEVGTSGTDTQYF.

About this clone: The read ends 3 residues shy of where the CDR3 ends; the end is completed using the germline J gene. This chain connects TRBV2 to TRBJ1-3, with 7 positions matching TRBD1. The CDR3 sequence is 14 residues long. Trimming cost V 7 bases and J 4 bases; bases outside gene matches: 7. Germline V gene data show CDR1 as SNHLY and CDR2 as FYNNEI. CDR3 in amino acids: CASTITGEGNTIYF. The part of the CDR3 DNA that was read is TGTGCCAGCACAATTACAGGGGAAGGAAACACC.

Of note for this clone: Read sequence stops 3 residues before the CDR3 end, and the germline J gene provides the missing end. The V and J genes are TRBV29-1 and TRBJ2-1; 8 bases agree with TRBD2. This CDR3 spans 13 amino acids. The germline gives CDR1 SQVTM, CDR2 ANQGSEA. J lost 7 bases, V lost 4 bases, and 6 bases had no gene match. The sequenced CDR3 bases are TGCAGCGTTGGGCGGGAGGTAGGGAATGAG. Encoded protein: CSVGREVGNE. From start to end, the CDR3 is CSVGREVGNEQFF.

Concerning this clone: The read terminates 3 residues before the CDR3 end, so the remaining end is supplied by the germline J gene. The chain couples TRBV2 to TRBJ2-1; 12 bases agree with TRBD2. Germline V lookup: CDR1 SNHLY, CDR2 FYNNEI. V lost 5 bases and J lost 7; bases outside the gene matches: 12. The CDR3 consists of 17 residues. This CDR3 reads CASSSGTSGSWRNEQFF. CDR3 DNA, as far as it was read: TGTGCCAGCAGTTCCGGGACTAGCGGGTCTTGGCGAAATGAG.

With regard to this clone: Coverage ceases 3 residues before the CDR3 finishes, and the germline J gene fills in the end. The chain couples TRBV19 to TRBJ2-7; 7 nucleotides match TRBD1. V dropped 5 bases and J dropped 2; count of bases not matched to a gene: 6. CDR1 is LNHDA, CDR2 SQIVND, per germline (reference sequence). The CDR3 has 14 residues. The CDR3 loop reads CASSGIGQAYEQYF. The sequenced CDR3 bases are TGTGCCAGTAGTGGTATCGGACAGGCCTACGAG.

Comment on this clone: The CDR3 end lies 3 residues beyond the end of the read and is filled in from the germline J gene. The V call is TRBV5-4, the J call TRBJ1-2, with D hard to call. The CDR3 has 15 residues. The V gene's germline CDR1 is SGHNT and CDR2 YYREEE (reference sequence). V was cut by 0 bases and J by 0 bases, with 9 bases left in between. The CDR3 bases that were read are TGTGCCAGCAGCTTGGCACGCTTAGCTAACTATGGC. Encoded protein: CASSLARLANYG. The whole CDR3 sequence reads CASSLARLANYGYTF.

CDR3 protein: CASSSTYGYTF. The CDR3 bases that were read are TGTGCCAGCAGCTCTACTTATGGC. The chain has TRBV7-9 and TRBJ1-2, with D unclear. The DNA ends 3 residues before the CDR3 does, and the rest of the CDR3 is filled in from the germline J gene. Germline values: CDR1 SEHNR, CDR2 FQNEAQ (reference sequence). The V end was cut by 4 bases, the J end by 5 bases, with 5 bases between. The CDR3 extends over 11 amino acids.

Remarks on this clone: The sequenced fragment ends 3 residues before the CDR3 boundary, so the rest is inferred from the germline J gene. The V and J genes are TRBV19 and TRBJ2-1; TRBD2 matches 11 bases. The CDR3 length is 18 residues. Germline V CDR1 and CDR2: LNHDA, SQIVND (reference sequence). With 6 bases clipped from V and 0 bases from J, the junction kept 10 bases outside the gene matches. The part of the CDR3 DNA that was read is TGTGCCAGTAGCTTCCGGACTAGCGGGCTCAGCTCCTACAATGAG. Protein sequence: CASSFRTSGLSSYNE. The full CDR3 reads CASSFRTSGLSSYNEQFF.

CDR3 sequence: CASSQSPGLAASGANVLTF. CDR3 DNA, as far as it was read: TGTGCCAGCAGCCAGTCACCGGGACTAGCGGCCTCTGGGGCCAACGTC. The J gene is TRBJ2-6, the V gene TRBV4-2; the match to TRBD2 covers 11 bases. The sequence runs out 3 residues before the end of the CDR3; the remainder is reconstructed from the germline J gene. CDR1 is LGHNA and CDR2 is YNFKEQ in the germline V gene. Trimming at V came to 3 bases and at J to 0 bases, leaving 7 bases not matched to a gene. The CDR3 runs 19 residues.

Comment on this clone: Read data end 3 residues before the CDR3 end; the end is taken from the germline J gene. The chain couples TRBV7-6 to TRBJ2-1; TRBD2 matches at 8 bases. Germline V gene lookup returns CDR1 SGHVS and CDR2 FNYEAQ. There are 17 residues in the CDR3. J was trimmed by 5 bases and V by 7 bases; bases with no gene match: 16. CDR3 region: CASTPGPSGSEDNEQFF. Partial CDR3 DNA: TGTGCCAGCACCCCGGGCCCGAGCGGGAGTGAAGACAATGAG.

On this clone itself: The read gets to within 3 residues of the CDR3 end, and the germline J gene fills in the rest. The V and J genes are TRBV2 and TRBJ1-2; 7 bases line up with TRBD1. The V gene's germline CDR1 is SNHLY and CDR2 FYNNEI. The junction had 4 bases not matched to a gene; V was cut back by 6 bases and J by 3 bases. There are 13 residues in the CDR3. This CDR3 is CASRPQGDYGYTF. Incomplete CDR3 DNA: TGTGCCAGCAGGCCCCAGGGGGACTATGGC.

A note on this clone: From the germline J gene comes the end of the CDR3, since the read stops 3 residues before it. The rearrangement joins TRBV19 to TRBJ2-7, with D perhaps TRBD1 (6 bases). The length of the CDR3 is 14 residues. Germline CDR1 and CDR2: LNHDA and SQIVND (reference sequence). V was pared by 3 bases and J by 2 bases, with 11 bases between. This CDR3 reads CASSMDSNPYEQYF. CDR3 bases read: TGTGCCAGTAGTATGGACAGTAACCCCTACGAG.

Points on this clone: The read ends 3 residues before the CDR3 terminus; that terminus is restored from the germline J gene. This rearrangement joins TRBV5-1 to TRBJ1-1, with D maybe TRBD1 (5 bases). Per the germline V gene, CDR1 is SGHRS and CDR2 is YFSETQ. Trimming removed 0 bases at V and 5 bases at J, with 11 bases between. This CDR3 has 14 amino acids. CDR3 residues: CASSLAGGETEAFF. Incomplete CDR3 DNA: TGCGCCAGCAGCTTGGCGGGAGGGGAGACTGAA.

A word on this clone: The CDR3 is cut off 3 residues early in the read; its end comes from the germline J gene. This chain uses TRBV13 with TRBJ2-7; 10 positions match TRBD1. With V trimmed by 2 bases and J by 2 bases, 9 bases remained unmatched. Germline V CDR1 and CDR2: PRHDT, FYEKMQ (reference sequence). The CDR3 consists of 17 residues. The sequenced part of the CDR3 DNA is TGTGCCAGCAGCTTACCGGGACAGGGGAAGGCCCCCTACGAG. It translates to CASSLPGQGKAPYE. In full, the CDR3 reads CASSLPGQGKAPYEQYF.

Regarding this clone: Coverage ceases 3 residues before the CDR3 finishes, and the germline J gene fills in the end. The chain joins TRBV19 to TRBJ1-2, with D possibly matching TRBD1 (5 bases). This CDR3 contains 15 residues. From germline, CDR1 is LNHDA and CDR2 SQIVND (reference sequence). V was pared by 2 bases and J by 4 bases, with 14 bases between. The covered CDR3 bases are TGTGCCAGTAGTATAATCGGCAGGGAGGGCTATGGC. Protein sequence: CASSIIGREGYG. The CDR3 in full is CASSIIGREGYGYTF.

Notes on this clone: The read ends 3 residues shy of where the CDR3 ends; the end is completed using the germline J gene. The V and J genes are TRBV6-2 or TRBV6-3 and TRBJ2-3, with D perhaps TRBD2 (6 bases). There are 14 residues in the CDR3. Trimming cost V 6 bases and J 0 bases, with 10 bases left between them. Germline V lookup: CDR1 MNHEY, CDR2 SVGEGT. The CDR3 reads CASSSGTSTDTQYF. The sequenced part of the CDR3 DNA is TGTGCCAGCAGCTCCGGGACTAGCACAGATACG.

Turning to this clone: With the read ending 3 residues before the CDR3 end, the germline J gene is used to fill in that end. The chain couples TRBV2 to TRBJ1-5; 7 positions agree with TRBD1. This CDR3 comprises 17 residues. J lost 0 bases, V lost 5 bases, and 10 bases had no gene match. Germline-derived CDR1 and CDR2 are SNHLY and FYNNEI. The part of the CDR3 DNA that was read is TGTGCCAGCAGTTACACAGGGGCTGAGGATAGCAATCAGCCC. It translates to CASSYTGAEDSNQP. The full CDR3 protein is CASSYTGAEDSNQPQHF.

Of note for this clone: Read data end 3 residues before the CDR3 end; the end is taken from the germline J gene. The chain has TRBV19 and TRBJ2-1, with TRBD2 matching 9 bases. Trimming took 2 bases from V and 4 from J; bases not matched to a gene: 6. This CDR3 has 16 amino acids. The germline gives CDR1 LNHDA, CDR2 SQIVND (reference sequence). The DNA read from the CDR3 is TGTGCCAGTAGTATATTTAGCGGGAGTTCATACAATGAG. It specifies CASSIFSGSSYNE. The CDR3 in full is CASSIFSGSSYNEQFF.

As concerns this clone: The read finishes 3 residues shy of the CDR3 end, and the germline J gene is used to complete it. The chain is built from TRBV30 and TRBJ2-2; D call uncertain. V lost 4 bases, J lost 6 bases, and 6 bases lay in between. Germline V gene lookup returns CDR1 GTSNPN and CDR2 SVGIG (reference sequence). The CDR3 length is 11 residues. Incomplete CDR3 DNA: TGTGCCTGGATTGAGGCCGGGGAG. It codes for CAWIEAGE. The CDR3 in its entirety is CAWIEAGELFF.

Notes on this clone: Read sequence stops 3 residues before the CDR3 end, and the germline J gene provides the missing end. The chain is built from TRBV11-2 and TRBJ2-7; tentative D call: TRBD2 (6 bases). This CDR3 has 15 residues. Germline lookup yields CDR1 SGHAT and CDR2 FQNNGV. V was pared by 1 base and J by 2 bases, with 12 bases between. The CDR3 reads CASSLGGTRPYEQYF. The CDR3 bases that were read are TGTGCCAGCAGCTTAGGAGGGACTCGCCCCTACGAG. The full variable domain, with the rest looked up from reference TRBV11-2 and TRBJ2-7, is EAGVAQSPRYKIIEKRQSVAFWCNPISGHATLYWYQQILGQGPKLLIQFQNNGVVDDSQLPKDRFSAERLKGVDSTLKIQPAKLEDSAVYLCASSLGGTRPYEQYFGPGTRLTVT.

With regard to this clone: The read halts 3 residues ahead of the CDR3 end, with the missing end drawn from the germline J gene. The rearrangement uses TRBV30 and TRBJ2-3; 13 positions agree with TRBD2. Germline-derived CDR1 and CDR2 are GTSNPN and SVGIG (reference sequence). The CDR3 spans 16 residues. After removal of 8 bases from V and 2 bases from J, the junction contained 10 bases not matched to a gene. Partial CDR3 DNA: TGTGCCGGAACACCGGGACTAGCGGGATTCACAGATACG. Protein sequence: CAGTPGLAGFTDT. Given in full, the CDR3 is CAGTPGLAGFTDTQYF. Together with reference TRBV30 and TRBJ2-3, the CDR3 gives the full variable domain: SQTIHQWPATLVQPVGSPLSLECTVEGTSNPNLYWYRQAAGRGLQLLFYSVGIGQISSEVPQNLSASRPQDRQFILSSKKLLLSDSGFYLCAGTPGLAGFTDTQYFGPGTRLTVL.

As for this clone: The CDR3 end is not reached by the read, which stops 3 residues before it; the germline J gene fills it in. The V and J genes are TRBV6-2 or TRBV6-3 and TRBJ2-1, with 7 positions matching TRBD1. V trimming: 2 bases; J trimming: 2 bases; junction bases outside the gene matches: 6. Germline CDR1 reads MNHEY; CDR2 reads SVGEGT. The CDR3 has 16 residues. CDR3 DNA, as far as it was read: TGTGCCAGCAGTTACCTTCGGGACAGAGCCTACAATGAG. It is translated as CASSYLRDRAYNE. The whole CDR3 protein reads CASSYLRDRAYNEQFF.

Concerning this clone itself: The read finishes 3 residues shy of the CDR3 end, and the germline J gene is used to complete it. The chain has TRBV19 and TRBJ2-1; D is possibly TRBD2 (6 bases). CDR1 LNHDA and CDR2 SQIVND come from the germline V gene (reference sequence). V was clipped by 7 bases and J by 5 bases, with 15 bases between them. The length of the CDR3 is 14 residues. The CDR3 DNA, read in part, is TGTGCCAGTACCCGGGGACTCCTCAACAATGAG. Its translation: CASTRGLLNNE. The CDR3 in its entirety is CASTRGLLNNEQFF. Filled out from reference TRBV19 and TRBJ2-1, the complete variable domain reads DGGITQSPKYLFRKEGQNVTLSCEQNLNHDAMYWYRQDPGQGLRLIYYSQIVNDFQKGDIAEGYSVSREKKESFPLTVTSAQKNPTAFYLCASTRGLLNNEQFFGPGTRLTVL.

For this clone: The read is 3 residues too short to cover the CDR3 end, so that end is filled in from the germline J gene. The chain couples TRBV19 to TRBJ2-1; D is perhaps TRBD1 (6 bases). Trimming removed 5 bases at V and 4 bases at J, with 12 bases between. The CDR3 loop spans 14 amino acids. Germline-derived CDR1 and CDR2 are LNHDA and SQIVND (reference sequence). CDR3 in amino acids: CASSSQGRYNEQFF. The part of the CDR3 DNA that was read is TGTGCCAGTAGTTCGCAGGGGAGATACAATGAG.

In the case of this clone: The sequenced fragment ends 3 residues before the CDR3 boundary, so the rest is inferred from the germline J gene. The rearrangement uses TRBV20-1 and TRBJ2-7, with 10 bases aligning to TRBD2. Germline V gives CDR1 DFQATT, CDR2 SNEGSKA (reference sequence). This CDR3 contains 14 residues. The V and J ends lost 2 bases and 0 bases, in that order; junction bases with no gene match: 1. The sequenced CDR3 bases are TGCAGTGCTAGATCTAGCGGGAGCTCCTACGAG. This gives the protein CSARSSGSSYE. The whole CDR3 is CSARSSGSSYEQYF.

Comments on this clone: The read falls 3 residues short of the CDR3 end, and the missing part is taken from the germline J gene. The chain joins TRBV6-2 or TRBV6-3 to TRBJ2-4; 8 nucleotides line up with TRBD1. Trimming took 0 bases from V and 9 from J; bases not matched to a gene: 10. Germline CDR1 is MNHEY and CDR2 is SVGEGT. The CDR3 length is 16 residues. CDR3 bases read: TGTGCCAGCAGTTACTCGGGACAGGACCTCAGTGGCATT. Protein: CASSYSGQDLSGI. The whole CDR3 protein reads CASSYSGQDLSGIQYF.

Comment on this clone: From the germline J gene comes the end of the CDR3, since the read stops 3 residues before it. The V call is TRBV5-1, the J call TRBJ1-3, with TRBD1 as a possible D gene (5 bases). Germline V CDR1 and CDR2: SGHRS, YFSETQ. Trimming took off 1 base at V and 0 bases at J, with 8 bases between the two ends. CDR3 length equals 15 residues. This CDR3 is CASSLRQNSGNTIYF. The CDR3 DNA, read in part, is TGCGCCAGCAGCTTGAGACAGAACTCTGGAAACACC.